Shown below are 27 T cell receptor beta chains from a single sample sequenced in a study of blood T cell repertoires in COVID-19. Assay used: immunoSEQ multiplex PCR; TCRdb lists only in-frame clones, some missing. The sample holds about 77,000 clones; roughly three quarters are singletons and the top ten take approximately 15%. The sequencing sample was made of peripheral blood. Receptor source: an older man with active or convalescent COVID-19.

V is TRBV29-1 and J is TRBJ2-6, with D tentatively TRBD2 (6 bases). Per the germline V gene, CDR1 is SQVTM and CDR2 is ANQGSEA. V lost 5 bases, J lost 2 bases, and 16 bases lay in between. The CDR3 length is 16 residues. The CDR3 coding sequence is TGCAGCGTTAAATTTGGGGCGGGGACTGGGGCCAACGTCCTGACTTTC. Encoded protein: CSVKFGAGTGANVLTF.

This sequence joins TRBV28 and TRBJ2-3; 8 bases align to TRBD1. CDR3 length: 16 amino acids. Germline V gives CDR1 MDHEN, CDR2 SYDVKM. The trim removed 6 bases at V and 5 bases at J, leaving 13 bases unmatched. The CDR3 is CASREQGAQYGDTQYF. The DNA of the CDR3 is TGTGCCAGCAGAGAGCAGGGGGCGCAATACGGAGATACGCAGTATTTT.

The chain joins TRBV4-1 to TRBJ1-4; TRBD1 is a possible D gene (5 bases). The CDR3 has 16 residues. V gave up 6 bases and J gave up 0 bases, with 14 bases separating them. CDR1 is MGHRA, CDR2 YSYEKL, per germline. The chain's CDR3 is CASSGGWTATNEKLFF. The CDR3 nucleotides are TGCGCCAGCAGTGGGGGGTGGACCGCAACTAATGAAAAACTGTTTTTT.

The genes are TRBV18 and TRBJ1-3; 9 bases are a match to TRBD1. Germline trimming cut 3 bases from V and 4 bases from J; bases unmatched to any gene: 10. CDR1 is KGHSH, CDR2 LQKENI, per germline. The CDR3 totals 17 residues. CDR3 DNA sequence: TGTGCCAGCTCACCGACAGGGGGTCTATCGGGAGGAAACACCATATATTTT. Amino acid sequence: CASSPTGGLSGGNTIYF. Together with reference TRBV18 and TRBJ1-3, the CDR3 gives the full variable domain: NAGVMQNPRHLVRRRGQEARLRCSPMKGHSHVYWYRQLPEEGLKFMVYLQKENIIDESGMPKERFSAEFPKEGPSILRIQQVVRGDSAAYFCASSPTGGLSGGNTIYFGEGSWLTVV.

The chain uses TRBV10-3 and TRBJ2-7; D is possibly TRBD1 (6 bases). This CDR3 is built from 15 residues. V gave up 6 bases and J gave up 5 bases, with 20 bases separating them. Per germline, CDR1 ENHRY and CDR2 SYGVKD. The CDR3 loop reads CAIRKQGGGEDEQYF. The CDR3 DNA reads as TGTGCCATCAGAAAACAGGGTGGTGGAGAGGACGAGCAGTACTTC.

In this sample, this clone turned up once. The chain uses TRBV5-1 and TRBJ2-7; 8 positions agree with TRBD2. The CDR3 extends over 14 amino acids. V dropped 4 bases and J dropped 3; count of bases not matched to a gene: 6. Germline values: CDR1 SGHRS, CDR2 YFSETQ. The CDR3 region has the DNA TGCGCCAGCAGCCGGGAGGGACCCAACTACGAGCAGTACTTC. Protein product: CASSREGPNYEQYF.

The rearrangement joins TRBV14 to TRBJ2-7, with 9 positions matching TRBD1. This CDR3 has 13 residues. V lost 6 bases, J lost 7 bases, and 7 bases stayed unmatched. From germline, CDR1 is SGHDN and CDR2 FVKESK. The CDR3 reads CASRNTGGSEQYF. Written as DNA, the CDR3 is TGTGCCAGCAGGAACACAGGGGGCTCTGAGCAGTACTTC.

The CDR3 nucleotides are TGCAGTGCTAGTACGGGACAGGAAGCTTTCTTT. Its translation is CSASTGQEAFF. This chain connects TRBV20-1 to TRBJ1-1, with 7 bases fitting TRBD1. The V gene's germline CDR1 is DFQATT and CDR2 SNEGSKA (reference sequence). This CDR3 is 11 amino acids long. The J segment lost 8 bases and the V segment lost 3 bases, leaving 3 bases of the junction unmatched.

J is TRBJ1-5 and V is TRBV7-9, with 8 nucleotides matching TRBD1. J lost 7 bases, V lost 5 bases, and 7 bases had no gene match. CDR3 length: 14 amino acids. Germline V gene sequence: CDR1 SEHNR, CDR2 FQNEAQ (reference sequence). CDR3 protein: CASSRKDRDQPQHF. The CDR3 DNA is TGTGCCAGCAGCAGAAAGGACAGGGACCAGCCCCAGCATTTT.

In this sample, this clone turned up a few times. The chain joins TRBV2 to TRBJ2-1; a weak D match, TRBD1 (6 bases). V was trimmed by 6 bases and J by 7 bases, leaving 7 bases between them. The germline gives CDR1 SNHLY, CDR2 FYNNEI. There are 11 residues in the CDR3. The CDR3 loop reads CASRGGNEQFF. DNA for the CDR3: TGTGCCAGCAGAGGGGGAAATGAGCAGTTCTTC.

V usage is TRBV4-2 and J usage is TRBJ1-5, with D possibly matching TRBD1 (6 bases). V lost 1 base to trimming and J lost 6 bases, with 10 bases between them. The CDR3 is made up of 14 amino acids. CDR1 and CDR2 from the germline V gene are LGHNA and YNFKEQ. For the CDR3, the DNA is TGTGCCAGCAGCCAAGGACAGGTCAGTCAGCCCCAGCATTTT. Amino acids: CASSQGQVSQPQHF.

The V call is TRBV5-5, the J call TRBJ1-6; weak D call: TRBD1 (6 bases). Trimming cost V 2 bases and J 0 bases, with 18 bases left between them. The CDR3 contains 19 residues. CDR1 and CDR2 from the germline V gene are SGHKS and YYEKEE (reference sequence). The CDR3 DNA reads as TGTGCCAGCAGCTTAAGATCGGTGGGACACAGCTCCTATAATTCACCCCTCCACTTT. Amino acids: CASSLRSVGHSSYNSPLHF.

This chain connects TRBV5-1 to TRBJ2-5; TRBD1 might be the D (6 bases). V was clipped by 2 bases and J by 1 base, with 15 bases between them. Germline CDR1 reads SGHRS; CDR2 reads YFSETQ. There are 16 residues in the CDR3. CDR3 sequence: CASSFGGVAAQETQYF. The CDR3 nucleotides are TGCGCCAGCAGCTTTGGGGGCGTGGCGGCCCAAGAGACCCAGTACTTC.

The rearrangement links TRBV6-5 to TRBJ2-7; D remains ambiguous. From germline, CDR1 is MNHEY and CDR2 SVGAGI. The CDR3 is 11 residues long. V lost 8 bases to trimming and J lost 1 base, with 6 bases between them. CDR3 in DNA: TGTGCCAGCCACCAGTCCTACGAGCAGTACTTC. Translated: CASHQSYEQYF.

The chain joins TRBV7-9 to TRBJ2-3, with D maybe TRBD2 (5 bases). CDR3 length: 17 residues. V lost 5 bases and J 6 bases, leaving 24 bases between the germline ends. Germline-derived CDR1 and CDR2 are SEHNR and FQNEAQ (reference sequence). CDR3 region: CASSEIKGGGPGDTQYF. CDR3 sequence (DNA): TGTGCCAGCAGCGAAATCAAGGGTGGCGGCCCGGGGGATACGCAGTATTTT. Combining the CDR3 with reference TRBV7-9 and TRBJ2-3 gives the whole variable domain DTGVSQNPRHKITKRGQNVTFRCDPISEHNRLYWYRQTLGQGPEFLTYFQNEAQLEKSRLLSDRFSAERPKGSFSTLEIQRTEQGDSAMYLCASSEIKGGGPGDTQYFGPGTRLTVL.

CDR3 region: CASSQQTGSLPQHF. The CDR3 DNA sequence: TGTGCCAGCAGCCAACAGACAGGTTCTTTGCCCCAGCATTTT. The rearrangement uses TRBV3-1 (or the pseudogene TRBV3-2) and TRBJ1-5, with TRBD1 as a possible D gene (6 bases). The CDR3 totals 14 residues. V was pared by 2 bases and J by 9 bases, with 14 bases between. The germline V gene encodes CDR1 LGHDT and CDR2 YNNKEL (reference sequence).

This clone appeared once. The chain carries TRBV5-5 and TRBJ2-7, with D possibly TRBD1 on 6 matching bases. Germline assignment: CDR1 SGHKS and CDR2 YYEKEE (reference sequence). Trimming left V 4 bases short and J 2 bases short, with 16 bases between. This CDR3 has 15 amino acids. In DNA, the CDR3 is TGTGCCAGCAGCACAGGGCCAGGGGTAGCCTACGAGCAGTACTTC. It yields the protein CASSTGPGVAYEQYF.

The chain is built from TRBV11-3 and TRBJ2-2; perhaps TRBD2 as D (6 bases). V lost 2 bases and J lost 4, with 11 bases in between. Germline CDR1 is SGHNT and CDR2 is YENEEA. This CDR3 is built from 15 residues. CDR3 in amino acids: CASSLYEGGTGELFF. In DNA form, the CDR3 reads TGTGCCAGCAGCTTATATGAGGGAGGCACCGGGGAGCTGTTTTTT.

As regards this clone: At one end, the junction sequence differs from germline, possibly due to a read error. This specimen includes other DNA sequences encoding the same CDR3. The chain joins TRBV5-1 to TRBJ1-6; the match to TRBD1 covers 9 bases. This CDR3 comprises 16 residues. The germline gives CDR1 SGHRS, CDR2 YFSETQ. CDR3 sequence (DNA): TGCGCTAGCAGCTTGGGACAGGGCGTCTATAATTCACCCCTCCACTTT. Its translation: CASSLGQGVYNSPLHF.

The chain combines TRBV15 with TRBJ1-6; D is possibly TRBD1 (6 bases). CDR1 is LNHNV and CDR2 is YYDKDF in the germline V gene (reference sequence). Trimming shortened V by 1 base and J by 8 bases, and 15 bases separated the two germline ends. This CDR3 has 16 residues. The CDR3, as DNA: TGTGCCACCAGCAGAGGTTGGGGACAATTCGATTCACCCCTCCACTTT. Translated, it gives CATSRGWGQFDSPLHF. Filled out from reference TRBV15 and TRBJ1-6, the complete variable domain reads DAMVIQNPRYQVTQFGKPVTLSCSQTLNHNVMYWYQQKSSQAPKLLFHYYDKDFNNEADTPDNFQSRRPNTSFCFLDIRSPGLGDTAMYLCATSRGWGQFDSPLHFGNGTRLTVT.

The chain carries TRBV4-2 and TRBJ1-6, with D uncertain. The V end was cut by 8 bases, the J end by 0 bases, with 11 bases between. Germline V gives CDR1 LGHNA, CDR2 YNFKEQ. The CDR3 spans 15 residues. The CDR3 reads CASRRESSYNSPLHF. The CDR3 DNA reads as TGTGCCAGCCGACGGGAGAGCTCCTATAATTCACCCCTCCACTTT.

This clone appeared a few times. J is TRBJ1-1 and V is TRBV5-1, with 9 positions matching TRBD1. From germline, CDR1 is SGHRS and CDR2 YFSETQ. V lost 4 bases, J lost 0 bases, and 13 bases stayed unmatched. The CDR3 loop spans 18 amino acids. CDR3 amino acids: CASSPVKATGGLNTEAFF. In DNA, the CDR3 is TGCGCCAGCAGCCCCGTTAAAGCGACAGGGGGATTGAACACTGAAGCTTTCTTT. Using reference TRBV5-1 and TRBJ1-1 for the parts outside the CDR3, the full variable domain is KAGVTQTPRYLIKTRGQQVTLSCSPISGHRSVSWYQQTPGQGLQFLFEYFSETQRNKGNFPGRFSGRQFSNSRSEMNVSTLELGDSALYLCASSPVKATGGLNTEAFFGQGTRLTVV.

The chain is built from TRBV5-1 and TRBJ1-1, with 8 bases fitting TRBD1. The trim removed 4 bases at V and 4 bases at J, leaving 12 bases unmatched. The CDR3 runs to 16 residues. Germline loops: CDR1 SGHRS, CDR2 YFSETQ. This chain's CDR3 is CASSKDRAGTSTEAFF. The CDR3 DNA reads as TGCGCCAGCAGCAAGGACAGGGCGGGTACAAGCACTGAAGCTTTCTTT.

This clone was counted between two and nine times. The genes are TRBV5-6 and TRBJ1-2; no definite D call. V lost 5 bases and J 7 bases, leaving 15 bases between the germline ends. This CDR3 contains 13 residues. Germline V CDR1 and CDR2: SGHDT, YYEEEE. The CDR3 sequence: CASSALFQSGYTF. The DNA for the CDR3 is TGTGCCAGCAGTGCCCTGTTCCAGTCTGGCTACACCTTC.

The chain joins TRBV2 to TRBJ2-3; 8 bases match TRBD2. Germline-derived CDR1 and CDR2 are SNHLY and FYNNEI. The CDR3 contains 15 residues. Trimming took 4 bases from V and 6 from J; bases not matched to a gene: 9. CDR3 in amino acids: CASSGGLGLKDTQYF. CDR3 DNA sequence: TGTGCCAGCAGTGGGGGACTAGGGCTTAAGGATACGCAGTATTTT.

J is TRBJ2-1 and V is TRBV19; TRBD2 is a possible D gene (7 bases). Germline CDR1 is LNHDA and CDR2 is SQIVND (reference sequence). V lost 4 bases and J lost 12, with 19 bases in between. This CDR3 region has 14 residues. DNA for the CDR3: TGTGCCAGTAGTACCTCAGGGGACGGCGGGGGGCAGTTCTTC. Protein product: CASSTSGDGGGQFF.

J is TRBJ1-6 and V is TRBV2, with D possibly being TRBD1 (6 bases). The germline V gene encodes CDR1 SNHLY and CDR2 FYNNEI. This CDR3 has 12 residues. Trimming stripped 11 bases from V and 9 bases from J, with 14 bases between. The CDR3 nucleotides read TGTGCCGGGACACAGGGTAGTTCACCCCTCCACTTT. As protein: CAGTQGSSPLHF.